The 12 T cell receptor beta chains below all came from one sample that was sequenced in a study of patients and donors after allogeneic stem cell transplantation. TCRdb reprocessed the RT-PCR reads via MiXCR and lists one record per CDR3 protein. The sample has 190,000 or so distinct CDR3 sequences; around two fifths are singletons. Sequencing used blood, either unsorted or a sorted T cell fraction (not recorded which). These receptors were obtained from a human donor who was either an allogeneic HSCT recipient or a stem cell or donor lymphocyte infusion donor (not recorded which). It is not recorded whose cells these are; they may come from a transplant donor.

The chain joins TRBV5-1 to TRBJ2-1, with D perhaps matching TRBD2 (5 bases). This CDR3 is 14 amino acids long. V was pared by 9 bases and J by 4 bases, with 17 bases between. Per germline, CDR1 SGHRS and CDR2 YFSETQ. CDR3 DNA sequence: TGCGCCACCACTCGGGGTATTGAGTACAATGAGCAGTTCTTC. It yields the protein CATTRGIEYNEQFF.

This chain links TRBV27 with TRBJ2-1; D remains ambiguous. There are 12 residues in the CDR3. The V and J ends lost 4 bases and 7 bases respectively, with 8 bases between them. Germline V lookup: CDR1 MNHEY, CDR2 SMNVEV (reference sequence). CDR3 sequence reads: CASSSPANEQFF. The CDR3, as DNA: TGTGCCAGCAGTTCGCCGGCTAATGAGCAGTTCTTC.

This rearrangement joins TRBV7-3 to TRBJ1-2, with TRBD1 as a possible D gene (5 bases). V was shortened by 1 base and J by 4 bases, with 13 bases between the two germline ends. Germline CDR1 is SGHTA and CDR2 is FQGTGA. CDR3 size: 15 residues. The CDR3 loop is CASSLIPGPSYGYTF. As DNA, the CDR3 is TGTGCCAGCAGCTTAATTCCGGGGCCCTCCTATGGCTACACCTTC.

This clonotype has more than one count but fewer than ten. This chain uses TRBV20-1 with TRBJ1-5, with D perhaps TRBD1 (5 bases). Trimming stripped 5 bases from V and 2 bases from J, with 16 bases between. The CDR3 has 15 amino acids. Germline CDR1 and CDR2: DFQATT and SNEGSKA (reference sequence). The CDR3 sequence is CSACQKQAGNQPQHF. In nucleotides, the CDR3 is TGCAGTGCTTGCCAGAAACAGGCGGGCAATCAGCCCCAGCATTTT.

This clonotype was recorded a few times. The CDR3 loop is CASSDRDNEKLFF. The CDR3, as DNA: TGTGCCAGCAGTGACAGGGATAATGAAAAACTGTTTTTT. The chain joins TRBV12-3 or TRBV12-4 to TRBJ1-4; 7 nucleotides align to TRBD1. This CDR3 comprises 13 residues. V dropped 5 bases and J dropped 4; count of bases not matched to a gene: 1.

The V call is TRBV7-2, the J call TRBJ2-7, with D perhaps assigned TRBD1 or TRBD2 (6 bases each). The CDR3 consists of 13 residues. Germline-derived CDR1 and CDR2 are SGHTA and FQGNSA. V was pared by 3 bases and J by 6 bases, with 12 bases between. DNA of the CDR3: TGTGCCAGCAGCTTTAGGGGGGCAGGCGAGCAGTACTTC. Translation: CASSFRGAGEQYF. The full variable domain, its missing parts supplied by reference TRBV7-2 and TRBJ2-7, is GAGVSQSPSNKVTEKGKDVELRCDPISGHTALYWYRQSLGQGLEFLIYFQGNSAPDKSGLPSDRFSAERTGGSVSTLTIQRTQQEDSAVYLCASSFRGAGEQYFGPGTRLTVT.

This clonotype was seen only a few times. CDR3 residues: CASSSTAKGTEAFF. The CDR3 nucleotides read TGTGCCAGCAGTTCGACAGCGAAAGGCACTGAAGCTTTCTTT. The chain is built from TRBV12-3 or TRBV12-4 and TRBJ1-1; D may be TRBD1 (5 bases). The V end lost 4 bases, the J end lost 4 bases, and 13 bases lay between the germline ends. This CDR3 has 14 residues.

The rearrangement uses TRBV20-1 and TRBJ2-7; the match to TRBD2 covers 7 bases. CDR3 length equals 13 residues. Losses at the gene ends were 6 bases for V and 6 bases for J; bases not matched to a gene: 11. Per the germline V gene, CDR1 is DFQATT and CDR2 is SNEGSKA (reference sequence). In DNA form, the CDR3 reads TGCAGTGCAACATCCGGGACTACCTCCGAGCAGTACTTC. This gives the protein CSATSGTTSEQYF.

The V gene is TRBV20-1, the J gene TRBJ1-3; no definite D call. Germline values: CDR1 DFQATT, CDR2 SNEGSKA (reference sequence). The V gene lost 3 bases and the J gene lost 0 bases, with 9 bases spanning the gap. The CDR3 is 14 residues long. The CDR3 reads CSAREWGSGNTIYF. CDR3 bases: TGCAGTGCTAGGGAGTGGGGCTCTGGAAACACCATATATTTT.

This clonotype occurred a few times. The chain has TRBV30 and TRBJ1-2; D uncertain. The germline CDR1 and CDR2 sequences are GTSNPN and SVGIG (reference sequence). V dropped 0 bases and J dropped 6 bases, with 8 bases sitting between them. CDR3 size: 12 residues. CDR3 residues: CAWSVGLHGYTF. The CDR3 DNA sequence: TGTGCCTGGAGTGTAGGGCTCCATGGCTACACCTTC.

The chain couples TRBV5-5 to TRBJ1-1; maybe TRBD1 (6 bases). CDR3 size: 16 residues. With 7 bases removed from V and 0 bases from J, the gap between germline ends came to 19 bases. The germline V gene has CDR1 SGHKS and CDR2 YYEKEE (reference sequence). CDR3 in DNA: TGTGCCAGCTCTCTTTCTACAGGGTCCGTGAACACTGAAGCTTTCTTT. Protein product: CASSLSTGSVNTEAFF. The entire variable domain, with the rest obtained from reference TRBV5-5 and TRBJ1-1, is as follows: DAGVTQSPTHLIKTRGQQVTLRCSPISGHKSVSWYQQVLGQGPQFIFQYYEKEERGRGNFPDRFSARQFPNYSSELNVNALLLGDSALYLCASSLSTGSVNTEAFFGQGTRLTVV.

The genes are TRBV29-1 and TRBJ1-2, with D possibly being TRBD1 (6 bases). V dropped 6 bases and J dropped 6 bases, with 20 bases sitting between them. The germline gives CDR1 SQVTM, CDR2 ANQGSEA. The CDR3 runs 14 residues. This CDR3 is CSVLAGGAAHGYTF. The CDR3 DNA sequence: TGCAGCGTGCTCGCGGGGGGCGCGGCCCATGGCTACACCTTC.